This T cell receptor (beta chain) was sequenced in a study of T cells in Graves' hyperthyroidism and ophthalmopathy. There were TCR beta CDR3 regions amplified from RNA transcripts. First-round RT-PCR targeting the TCR CDR3 was performed with the HTBI primer set. TCRdb reanalysed the multiplex PCR reads using MiXCR and keeps one entry per CDR3 protein. The top ten clones hold more than 7% of a sample with roughly 800,000 distinct CDR3 sequences, over 35% of them seen once. Germline V gene lookup returns CDR1 MNHEY and CDR2 SVGAGI. V was clipped by 5 bases and J by 5 bases, with 21 bases between them. This CDR3 contains 16 residues.

V is TRBV6-5 and J is TRBJ1-2; D possibly corresponds to TRBD1 (5 bases). Sequencing was done on a sample of blood. The receptor's source is a man between 18 and 35 years old with Graves' hyperthyroidism. The CDR3 DNA reads as TGTGCCAGCAGTCATCGAAAAAGACAGAAGAGATATGGCTACACCTTC. Protein sequence: CASSHRKRQKRYGYTF.